This TCR beta chain was sequenced during a study of blood T cell repertoires in COVID-19. Method: immunoSEQ multiplex PCR; TCRdb's copy keeps in-frame clones and lacks some. The top ten hold roughly 9.8% of the sample, which has about 130,000 clones, around 73% seen once. The CDR3 is 12 residues long. Trimming cost V 10 bases and J 7 bases; bases outside gene matches: 4. Per the germline V gene, CDR1 is MDHEN and CDR2 is SYDVKM. Sequencing was performed on peripheral blood. This receptor was identified in a man between 60 and 75 years old who had recovered from COVID-19. J is TRBJ2-4 and V is TRBV28, with 10 bases that match TRBD1. The CDR3 bases are TGTGCCACCCTGGGACAGGGGAACATTCAGTACTTC. Encoded protein: CATLGQGNIQYF.